This is a list of T cell receptor beta chains from one sample in a study of blood T cell repertoires in COVID-19. Only in-frame clones appear in the TCRdb table, and some are missing; sequencing was by immunoSEQ multiplex PCR. The sample lists 350,000 to 450,000 clones; around nine tenths were seen once. The sample was peripheral blood. All receptors derive from a woman aged 55-70 years with COVID-19, enrolled during active disease. Each CDR3 is given with its conserved first and last residue. Each record gives: V gene, CDR3 length, CDR3 protein.

TRBV4-1	16	CASSPHSVGGQETQYF
TRBV5-1	15	CASSEGQANNEKLFF
TRBV20-1	10	CSALSHEQYF
TRBV13	14	CASRIAGGPYEQYF
TRBV6-5	13	CASSPRQNYGYTF
TRBV6-6	14	CASSEGQGNTEAFF
TRBV4-2	15	CASSQGGGLSYEQYF
TRBV7-9	18	CASSLAGSGTGGTDTQYF
TRBV2	13	CASSATGSSPLHF
TRBV7-2	15	CASSLEGGGITEAFF
TRBV5-4	14	CASTPTGVHNEQFF
TRBV5-6	16	CASSLFPGEAASIPFF
TRBV7-9	14	CASSSGRGHNEQFF
TRBV7-2	13	CASSSGGADEQFF
TRBV5-4	14	CASSLGLARYEQYF
TRBV5-6	15	CASSFDTGPGNTIYF
TRBV30	15	CAWSVPMQGRAEAFF
TRBV9	15	CASSVGAFSNQPQHF
TRBV6-1	14	CASSEGGGRETQYF
TRBV6-5	14	CASRGVGGNTEAFF
TRBV7-8	15	CASSLGSNGISEAFF
TRBV3-1/TRBV3-2	14	CASSPWDRGYGYTF
TRBV29-1	13	CSVVDSNTDTQYF
TRBV19	16	CAIKDGWRAFSYEQYF
TRBV5-5	15	CASSLGDTFTDTQYF
TRBV5-1	15	CASSFSGGSTGELFF
TRBV19	13	CASTIARGTEAFF
TRBV6-5	15	CATTSAVVLANVLTF
TRBV9	17	CASSVEWIGDKNTEAFF
TRBV10-3	16	CAITGLAGSSYNEQFF
TRBV6-5	14	CASSTGVGGEKLFF
TRBV6-7	16	CASSYSTRDRGYEQYF
TRBV30	15	CAWSVGAIRTDTQYF
TRBV11-2	16	CASSLVVGVNTGELFF
TRBV6-2/TRBV6-3	17	CASSYRVAGAEKETQYF
TRBV2	15	CASSEDRHSNQPQHF
TRBV9	14	CASSVMGAPNEQFF
TRBV18	15	CASSSGVSASTEAFF
TRBV18	15	CASSPVGGNYNEQFF
TRBV13	15	CASSLDRALGNTIYF
TRBV29-1	15	CSVPTSGGNTGELFF
TRBV7-3	15	CASSLSGGHTGELFF
TRBV3-1/TRBV3-2	14	CASSQSATPYEQYF
TRBV6-1	14	CASSENRGIYEQYF
TRBV3-1/TRBV3-2	14	CASSQGTGYYGYTF
TRBV10-3	15	CAISETGDSFYEQYF
TRBV6-5	15	CASRPRAGGFETQYF
TRBV7-9	13	CASSLLTVGEAFF
TRBV7-9	16	CASSIWKTESNYGYTF